The present T cell receptor (beta chain) was sequenced within a study of cytomegalovirus exposure and HLA in healthy donors. Findings and limits, study-wide: With later analysis, a missense DCLRE1C variant became linked to TCR beta V- and J-gene trimming. No immune exposure information besides CMV serostatus was available.

Use of 60 Vbeta and 13 Jbeta primers characterized the PCR. Measured with immunoSEQ multiplex PCR; TCRdb has only the in-frame clones, and not every one. Here the sample spans 59,000 or so clones, 65% to 80% being singletons. V gave up 4 bases and J gave up 7 bases, with 5 bases separating them. There are 11 residues in the CDR3. Germline V gene data show CDR1 as SGHTA and CDR2 as FQGNSA. The donors, nominally healthy at sampling, likely had unrecorded immune exposures. For this clone: Its cognate antigen is unknown.

The chain couples TRBV7-2 to TRBJ2-1, with unresolved D. Sequenced: PBMCs. The origin of this receptor is a man under 40 in good health and CMV-seropositive. The CDR3 DNA reads as TGTGCCAGCAGCTCTCGTAATGAGCAGTTCTTC. Protein: CASSSRNEQFF.